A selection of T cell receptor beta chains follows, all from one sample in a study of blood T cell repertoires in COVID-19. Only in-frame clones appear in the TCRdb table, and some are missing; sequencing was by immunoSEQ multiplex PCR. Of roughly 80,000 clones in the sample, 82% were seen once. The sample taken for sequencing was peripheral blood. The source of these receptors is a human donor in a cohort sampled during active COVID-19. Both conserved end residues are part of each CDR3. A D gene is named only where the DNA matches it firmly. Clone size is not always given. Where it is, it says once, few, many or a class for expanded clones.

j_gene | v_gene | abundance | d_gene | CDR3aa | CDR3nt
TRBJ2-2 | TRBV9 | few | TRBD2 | CASSSPGLAGQELFF | TGTGCCAGCAGCTCCCCGGGACTAGCGGGACAAGAGCTGTTTTTT
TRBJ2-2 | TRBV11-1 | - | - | CASSLRQGWTGELFF | TGTGCCAGCAGCTTACGGCAGGGTTGGACCGGGGAGCTGTTTTTT
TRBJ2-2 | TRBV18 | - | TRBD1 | CASSPASGGAGTGELFF | TGTGCCAGCTCGCCCGCTTCAGGGGGCGCAGGCACCGGGGAGCTGTTTTTT
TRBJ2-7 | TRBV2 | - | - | CASSERVYEQYF | TGTGCCAGCAGTGAACGGGTTTACGAGCAGTACTTC
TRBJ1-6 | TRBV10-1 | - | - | CASSEDLPDSPLHF | TGCGCCAGCAGTGAGGACTTACCGGATTCACCCCTCCACTTT
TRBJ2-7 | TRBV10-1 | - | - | CASSESPGYEQYF | TGCGCCAGCAGTGAGTCTCCGGGTTACGAGCAGTACTTC
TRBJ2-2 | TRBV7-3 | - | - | CASSLVRNTGELFF | TGTGCCAGCAGCTTAGTGCGAAACACCGGGGAGCTGTTTTTT
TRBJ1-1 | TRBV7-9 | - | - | CASSPTRGSGNTEAFF | TGTGCCAGCAGCCCGACGCGGGGGAGTGGGAACACTGAAGCTTTCTTT
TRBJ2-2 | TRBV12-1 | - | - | CASSPHTGELFF | TGTGCCAGCAGCCCTCACACCGGGGAGCTGTTTTTT
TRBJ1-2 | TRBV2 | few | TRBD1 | CASRGPGGWNYGYTF | TGTGCCAGCAGGGGCCCAGGGGGCTGGAACTATGGCTACACCTTC